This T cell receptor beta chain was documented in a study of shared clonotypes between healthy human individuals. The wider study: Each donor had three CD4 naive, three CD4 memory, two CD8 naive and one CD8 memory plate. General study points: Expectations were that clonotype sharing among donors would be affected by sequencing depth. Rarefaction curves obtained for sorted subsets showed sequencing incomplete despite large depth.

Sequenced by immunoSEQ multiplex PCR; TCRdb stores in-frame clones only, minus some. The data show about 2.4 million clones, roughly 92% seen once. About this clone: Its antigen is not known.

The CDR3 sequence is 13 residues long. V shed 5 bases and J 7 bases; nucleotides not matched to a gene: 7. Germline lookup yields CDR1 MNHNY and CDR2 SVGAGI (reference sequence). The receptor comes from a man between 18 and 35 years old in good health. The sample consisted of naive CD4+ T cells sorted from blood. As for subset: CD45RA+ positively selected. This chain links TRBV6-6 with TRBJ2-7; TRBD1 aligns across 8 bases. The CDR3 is CASSPSRDREQYF. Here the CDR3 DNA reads TGTGCCAGCAGTCCGTCCCGGGACAGGGAGCAGTACTTC.